This TCR beta chain was profiled in a study of blood T cell repertoires in COVID-19. V dropped 4 bases and J dropped 4; count of bases not matched to a gene: 5. Germline V lookup: CDR1 SGHRS, CDR2 YFSETQ. The CDR3 has 14 residues. Per the original data handling: Reference gene primer amplification yielded estimated nucleated cell counts. TCRdb's copy holds only in-frame clones and misses some; the assay was immunoSEQ multiplex PCR. V, J and clone size derive from that table, while D and trimming were established from the DNA sequence. The sample includes approximately 45,000 clones, over 80% seen only once; the top ten take 1% to 1.5%.

The rearrangement uses TRBV5-1 and TRBJ1-1, with 9 bases that match TRBD1. The sequencing sample was made of peripheral blood. This sequence originates from a woman in her thirties or forties with acute or convalescent COVID-19. The CDR3 sequence: CASSKGQGFTEAFF. The CDR3 region has the DNA TGCGCCAGCAGCAAGGGACAGGGATTCACTGAAGCTTTCTTT. Together with reference TRBV5-1 and TRBJ1-1, the CDR3 gives the full variable domain: KAGVTQTPRYLIKTRGQQVTLSCSPISGHRSVSWYQQTPGQGLQFLFEYFSETQRNKGNFPGRFSGRQFSNSRSEMNVSTLELGDSALYLCASSKGQGFTEAFFGQGTRLTVV.